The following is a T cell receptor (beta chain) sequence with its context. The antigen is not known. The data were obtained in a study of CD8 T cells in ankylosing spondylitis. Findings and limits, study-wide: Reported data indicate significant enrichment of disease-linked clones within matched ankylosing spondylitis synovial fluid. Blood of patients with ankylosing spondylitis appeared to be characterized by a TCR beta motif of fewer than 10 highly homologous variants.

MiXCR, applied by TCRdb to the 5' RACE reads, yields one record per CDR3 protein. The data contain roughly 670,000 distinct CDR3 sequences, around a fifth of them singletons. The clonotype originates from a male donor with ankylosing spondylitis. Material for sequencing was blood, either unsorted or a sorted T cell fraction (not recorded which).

The CDR3 spells CASSESGVPMNTEAFF. Written as DNA, the CDR3 is TGCGCCAGCAGTGAGTCCGGGGTCCCCATGAACACTGAAGCTTTCTTT. V and J are TRBV10-2 and TRBJ1-1; D gene unclear. Looked up from germline, CDR1 is WSHSY and CDR2 is SAAADI. V lost 0 bases and J lost 0, with 11 bases in between. The CDR3 consists of 16 residues.